The 14 T cell receptor beta chains below were found in one sample sequenced in a study of OX40 agonist ivuxolimab in advanced cancers. Generated by immunoSEQ multiplex PCR, the TCRdb table keeps only in-frame clones and is missing some. The table includes more than 65,000 clones, around four fifths detected once. The material was CD4+ or CD8+ T cells sorted from blood, obtained in a trial of the OX40 agonist ivuxolimab. The receptors were gathered from an adult with an advanced solid tumor such as melanoma, head and neck, liver or kidney cancer.

This chain connects TRBV2 to TRBJ2-3; no clear D gene. V lost 3 bases and J 0 bases, leaving 16 bases between the germline ends. Germline assignment: CDR1 SNHLY and CDR2 FYNNEI. The CDR3 covers 17 residues. As DNA, the CDR3 is TGTGCCAGCAGTGAGGGGTCAGTATATATCAGCACAGATACGCAGTATTTT. Its protein product is CASSEGSVYISTDTQYF.

The chain is built from TRBV5-1 and TRBJ2-2; 15 bases fit TRBD2. The length of the CDR3 is 18 residues. Germline V gene lookup returns CDR1 SGHRS and CDR2 YFSETQ. Trimming removed 4 bases from V and 0 bases from J; junction bases left unmatched: 4. Here the CDR3 DNA reads TGCGCCAGCAGCCCGGGACTAGCGGGAGGACCGAACACCGGGGAGCTGTTTTTT. It specifies CASSPGLAGGPNTGELFF.

This clone was seen more than once but under ten times. The chain employs TRBV6-5 and TRBJ1-2; TRBD1 matches 9 bases. V shed 5 bases, J shed 4 bases, and the junction held 5 bases outside the gene matches. Germline V gives CDR1 MNHEY, CDR2 SVGAGI. The CDR3 totals 14 residues. The CDR3 region is CASSPPGQGYGYTF. As DNA, the CDR3 is TGTGCCAGCAGTCCCCCGGGACAGGGCTATGGCTACACCTTC.

This clone appeared once. V gene TRBV28 combines with J gene TRBJ1-1; 9 nucleotides match TRBD1. V was pared by 5 bases and J by 4 bases, with 5 bases of the junction left unmatched. Germline CDR1 is MDHEN and CDR2 is SYDVKM. The CDR3 loop spans 14 amino acids. DNA for the CDR3: TGTGCCAGCAGTCTAGGGACAGGGAGCACTGAAGCTTTCTTT. Its translation is CASSLGTGSTEAFF.

The V gene is TRBV4-1, the J gene TRBJ1-2; 8 nucleotides line up with TRBD1. V was clipped by 0 bases and J by 2 bases; unmatched bases: 8. Germline CDR1 and CDR2: MGHRA and YSYEKL. The CDR3 consists of 17 residues. The CDR3 DNA sequence: TGCGCCAGCAGCCAAGATCGCTCCGGACAGGGAAACTATGGCTACACCTTC. It translates to CASSQDRSGQGNYGYTF.

This rearrangement joins TRBV2 to TRBJ1-3, with D uncertain. The CDR3 sequence is 15 residues long. CDR1 is SNHLY and CDR2 is FYNNEI in the germline V gene. The V end lost 3 bases, the J end lost 0 bases, and 9 bases lay between the germline ends. CDR3: CASSEDGYSGNTIYF. The CDR3 coding sequence is TGTGCCAGCAGTGAGGACGGATACTCTGGAAACACCATATATTTT.

CDR3 DNA: TGTGCCAGCAGCACCTCCGTCCTAGCGGGGGGAGGAAATGAGCAGTTCTTC. Translated: CASSTSVLAGGGNEQFF. This chain connects TRBV7-9 to TRBJ2-1, with 11 nucleotides matching TRBD2. CDR1 SEHNR and CDR2 FQNEAQ come from the germline V gene (reference sequence). Losses at the gene ends were 5 bases for V and 7 bases for J; bases not matched to a gene: 13. This CDR3 is 17 amino acids long. Full variable domain (missing parts from reference TRBV7-9 and TRBJ2-1): DTGVSQNPRHKITKRGQNVTFRCDPISEHNRLYWYRQTLGQGPEFLTYFQNEAQLEKSRLLSDRFSAERPKGSFSTLEIQRTEQGDSAMYLCASSTSVLAGGGNEQFFGPGTRLTVL.

In its sample, this clone was seen many times. V gene TRBV5-6 combines with J gene TRBJ1-3; 7 nucleotides match TRBD1. Trimming at V came to 3 bases and at J to 3 bases, leaving 3 bases not matched to a gene. This CDR3 is built from 14 residues. Germline CDR1 is SGHDT and CDR2 is YYEEEE. CDR3 coding DNA: TGTGCCAGCAGCTCGACAGGGTTTGGAAACACCATATATTTT. Encoded protein: CASSSTGFGNTIYF. The full variable domain, rest sourced from reference TRBV5-6 and TRBJ1-3, is DAGVTQSPTHLIKTRGQQVTLRCSPKSGHDTVSWYQQALGQGPQFIFQYYEEEERQRGNFPDRFSGHQFPNYSSELNVNALLLGDSALYLCASSSTGFGNTIYFGEGSWLTVV.

V usage is TRBV28 and J usage is TRBJ1-1; TRBD1 aligns across 9 bases. CDR1 is MDHEN and CDR2 is SYDVKM in the germline V gene. This CDR3 spans 15 amino acids. V shed 8 bases and J 5 bases; nucleotides not matched to a gene: 12. CDR3 loop: CASSTPGTGRTEAFF. The CDR3 region has the DNA TGTGCCAGCTCAACCCCCGGGACAGGGCGGACTGAAGCTTTCTTT.

This chain links TRBV14 with TRBJ2-2; TRBD2 agrees at 7 bases. The V gene's germline CDR1 is SGHDN and CDR2 FVKESK. The CDR3 spans 16 residues. Trimming at V came to 4 bases and at J to 7 bases, leaving 12 bases not matched to a gene. The CDR3, as DNA: TGTGCCAGCAGCCGGCGGGGAGGGCGTGTTAACGGGGAGCTGTTTTTT. Translation gives CASSRRGGRVNGELFF.

CDR3 loop: CAISQDRVPNYGYTF. CDR3 nucleotides: TGTGCCATCAGCCAGGACAGGGTCCCTAACTATGGCTACACCTTC. The rearrangement uses TRBV10-3 and TRBJ1-2; TRBD1 matches at 8 bases. Germline assignment: CDR1 ENHRY and CDR2 SYGVKD. The CDR3 extends over 15 amino acids. The trim removed 6 bases at V and 0 bases at J, leaving 6 bases unmatched.

This clone was found once. J is TRBJ1-1 and V is TRBV28, with 11 bases that match TRBD1. V lost 2 bases and J lost 6; bases outside the gene matches: 11. CDR1 is MDHEN, CDR2 SYDVKM, per germline. This CDR3 is built from 17 residues. CDR3 sequence: CASSLVPGTGGFSEAFF. In DNA, the CDR3 is TGTGCCAGCAGTTTAGTCCCCGGGACAGGGGGTTTCTCTGAAGCTTTCTTT. Based on the CDR3 plus reference TRBV28 and TRBJ1-1, the full variable domain is DVKVTQSSRYLVKRTGEKVFLECVQDMDHENMFWYRQDPGLGLRLIYFSYDVKMKEKGDIPEGYSVSREKKERFSLILESASTNQTSMYLCASSLVPGTGGFSEAFFGQGTRLTVV.

The rearrangement joins TRBV2 to TRBJ2-2; 7 bases agree with TRBD1. CDR3 length: 14 amino acids. Looked up from germline, CDR1 is SNHLY and CDR2 is FYNNEI. Trimming took 7 bases from V and 5 from J; bases not matched to a gene: 7. CDR3 in DNA: TGTGCCAGCAAAGACAGGGTTGGGACCGGGGAGCTGTTTTTT. This codes for CASKDRVGTGELFF.

Here the CDR3 reads CASSFLDSYTEAFF. CDR3 coding DNA: TGTGCCAGCAGTTTTCTCGACAGCTACACTGAAGCTTTCTTT. V and J are TRBV27 and TRBJ1-1, with D possibly TRBD1 on 5 matching bases. Germline V CDR1 and CDR2: MNHEY, SMNVEV (reference sequence). The CDR3 has 14 residues. V was pared by 3 bases and J by 3 bases, with 11 bases between.